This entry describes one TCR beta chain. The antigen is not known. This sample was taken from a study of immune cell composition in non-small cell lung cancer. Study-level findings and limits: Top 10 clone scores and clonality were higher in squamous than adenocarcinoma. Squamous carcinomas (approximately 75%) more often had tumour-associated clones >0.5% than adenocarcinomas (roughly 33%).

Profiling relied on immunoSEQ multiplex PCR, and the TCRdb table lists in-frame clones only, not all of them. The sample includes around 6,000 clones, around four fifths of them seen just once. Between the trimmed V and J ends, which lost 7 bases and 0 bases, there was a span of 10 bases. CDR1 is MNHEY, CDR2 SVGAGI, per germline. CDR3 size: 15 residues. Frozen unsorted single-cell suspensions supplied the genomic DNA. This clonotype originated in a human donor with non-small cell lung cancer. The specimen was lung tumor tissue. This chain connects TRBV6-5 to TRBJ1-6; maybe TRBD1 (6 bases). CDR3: CASKSRGSYNSPLHF. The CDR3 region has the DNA TGTGCCAGCAAATCCAGGGGCTCCTATAATTCACCCCTCCACTTT.